The 23 T cell receptor beta chains below come from one sample, sequenced in a study of cytomegalovirus exposure and HLA in healthy donors. The study ran its PCR with 60 Vbeta and 13 Jbeta primers. Only in-frame clones appear in the TCRdb table, and some are missing; sequencing was by immunoSEQ multiplex PCR. Its table lists 150,000 to 200,000 clones. Input material: PBMCs. These receptors all stem from a woman between 18 and 30 years old in good health and CMV-seropositive.

This chain joins TRBV11-3 and TRBJ2-5; TRBD2 matches 9 bases. The CDR3 spans 15 residues. Germline trimming cut 1 base from V and 2 bases from J; bases unmatched to any gene: 2. Germline CDR1 reads SGHNT; CDR2 reads YENEEA. In DNA, the CDR3 is TGTGCCAGCAGCTTAGTGGGACTAGCACAAGAGACCCAGTACTTC. The encoded protein is CASSLVGLAQETQYF.

The CDR3 here is CASSPTGAPNTGELFF. The CDR3 DNA follows: TGTGCCAGCAGCCCAACAGGGGCTCCTAACACCGGGGAGCTGTTTTTT. The chain is built from TRBV5-6 and TRBJ2-2, with 7 bases identical to TRBD1. The CDR3 consists of 16 residues. Germline CDR1 and CDR2: SGHDT and YYEEEE. V shed 4 bases, J shed 2 bases, and the junction held 8 bases outside the gene matches.

V is TRBV7-8 and J is TRBJ2-1, with 7 bases identical to TRBD1. The CDR3 sequence is 17 residues long. The V gene end was trimmed by 5 bases and the J gene end by 9 bases; junction bases not matched to a gene: 19. Germline V gives CDR1 SGHVS, CDR2 FQNEAQ. CDR3 nucleotides: TGTGCCAGCAGCAGGGGTTCGGGCCGGGACAGTATATTTGAGCAGTTCTTC. Translated, it gives CASSRGSGRDSIFEQFF.

This rearrangement joins TRBV4-2 to TRBJ2-7, with 9 bases lining up with TRBD1. V shed 4 bases, J shed 2 bases, and the junction held 6 bases outside the gene matches. The CDR3 covers 15 residues. Germline assignment: CDR1 LGHNA and CDR2 YNFKEQ. The CDR3 spells CASSRGGQGAYEQYF. The CDR3 nucleotides are TGTGCCAGCAGCCGCGGGGGACAGGGAGCCTACGAGCAGTACTTC.

The chain couples TRBV29-1 to TRBJ1-2, with D perhaps TRBD1 (6 bases). The CDR3 runs to 12 residues. The germline V and J ends were trimmed by 3 bases and 4 bases, with 9 bases remaining between them. CDR1 and CDR2 from the germline V gene are SQVTM and ANQGSEA. CDR3 sequence: CSVEAGAYGYTF. CDR3 bases: TGCAGCGTTGAGGCAGGGGCCTATGGCTACACCTTC.

The chain recombines TRBV7-8 with TRBJ2-1; a weak D match, TRBD1 (6 bases). This CDR3 has 15 amino acids. The V gene lost 1 base and the J gene lost 6 bases, with 13 bases spanning the gap. The germline V gene has CDR1 SGHVS and CDR2 FQNEAQ. CDR3 nucleotide sequence: TGTGCCAGCAGCTTAGGATGGGGGCTGAGCAATGAGCAGTTCTTC. This encodes CASSLGWGLSNEQFF.

The chain links TRBV27 to TRBJ1-2; possible D gene TRBD1, 6 bases. The CDR3 has 14 amino acids. V shed 3 bases and J shed 7 bases, with 15 bases lying between them. CDR1 is MNHEY and CDR2 is SMNVEV in the germline V gene (reference sequence). The CDR3 bases are TGTGCCAGCAGTTTCGGGCAGGGGTTTAGTGGCTACACCTTC. Its protein is CASSFGQGFSGYTF.

CDR3 protein: CASSEVTGLLEKLFF. CDR3 nucleotide sequence: TGTGCCAGCAGTGAGGTGACAGGGTTATTAGAAAAACTGTTTTTT. The V gene is TRBV2, the J gene TRBJ1-4, with 7 bases lining up with TRBD1. Germline V lookup: CDR1 SNHLY, CDR2 FYNNEI. This CDR3 spans 15 amino acids. V lost 3 bases, J lost 8 bases, and 9 bases stayed unmatched. The full variable domain, its missing parts supplied by reference TRBV2 and TRBJ1-4, is EPEVTQTPSHQVTQMGQEVILRCVPISNHLYFYWYRQILGQKVEFLVSFYNNEISEKSEIFDDQFSVERPDGSNFTLKIRSTKLEDSAMYFCASSEVTGLLEKLFFGSGTQLSVL.

In DNA, the CDR3 is TGCGCCAGCAGCCAAGGACCCCAAACAGGGGACGAGCAGTACTTC. Translated: CASSQGPQTGDEQYF. This chain joins TRBV4-1 and TRBJ2-7; TRBD1 matches 7 bases. V shed 1 base and J 5 bases; nucleotides not matched to a gene: 8. Germline CDR1 is MGHRA and CDR2 is YSYEKL. The CDR3 extends over 15 amino acids.

The chain joins TRBV9 to TRBJ2-2; a weak D match, TRBD1 (6 bases). This CDR3 has 16 amino acids. V was cut by 3 bases and J by 0 bases, with 12 bases left in between. The germline V gene encodes CDR1 SGDLS and CDR2 YYNGEE. The CDR3 loop is CASSDGTPANTGELFF. DNA for the CDR3: TGTGCCAGCAGCGACGGGACACCCGCGAACACCGGGGAGCTGTTTTTT. The full variable domain, in which reference TRBV9 and TRBJ2-2 provide the parts outside the CDR3, is DSGVTQTPKHLITATGQRVTLRCSPRSGDLSVYWYQQSLDQGLQFLIQYYNGEERAKGNILERFSAQQFPDLHSELNLSSLELGDSALYFCASSDGTPANTGELFFGEGSRLTVL.

The genes are TRBV20-1 and TRBJ2-7; possible D gene TRBD2, 5 bases. The germline V gene has CDR1 DFQATT and CDR2 SNEGSKA (reference sequence). The CDR3 sequence is 11 residues long. CDR3 protein: CSLGASYEQYF. Written as DNA, the CDR3 is TGCAGCCTGGGAGCATCCTACGAGCAGTACTTC.

The chain combines TRBV5-6 with TRBJ1-2; 7 bases fit TRBD1. Germline trimming cut 1 base from V and 3 bases from J; bases unmatched to any gene: 9. There are 16 residues in the CDR3. Looked up from germline, CDR1 is SGHDT and CDR2 is YYEEEE. The CDR3 DNA follows: TGTGCCAGCAGCTTGTTCACTATTGGACAGGACTATGGCTACACCTTC. Protein product: CASSLFTIGQDYGYTF.

V usage is TRBV19 and J usage is TRBJ1-1; D is ambiguous. V was cut by 4 bases and J by 3 bases, with 12 bases left in between. Germline lookup yields CDR1 LNHDA and CDR2 SQIVND (reference sequence). The length of the CDR3 is 14 residues. CDR3 coding DNA: TGTGCCAGTAGTAGCGCTTGGGCATACACTGAAGCTTTCTTT. It translates to CASSSAWAYTEAFF. The variable domain in full, with the rest retrieved from reference TRBV19 and TRBJ1-1, is DGGITQSPKYLFRKEGQNVTLSCEQNLNHDAMYWYRQDPGQGLRLIYYSQIVNDFQKGDIAEGYSVSREKKESFPLTVTSAQKNPTAFYLCASSSAWAYTEAFFGQGTRLTVV.

The rearrangement uses TRBV7-9 and TRBJ2-3; D call uncertain. Germline V gene data show CDR1 as SEHNR and CDR2 as FQNEAQ (reference sequence). This CDR3 region has 15 residues. V was pared by 5 bases and J by 2 bases, with 14 bases between. CDR3 loop: CASSPTGANTDTQYF. The CDR3 nucleotides read TGTGCCAGCAGCCCAACCGGAGCTAACACAGATACGCAGTATTTT.

This chain connects TRBV4-1 to TRBJ2-1; 13 nucleotides align to TRBD2. CDR1 and CDR2 from the germline V gene are MGHRA and YSYEKL. The trim removed 1 base at V and 5 bases at J, leaving 2 bases unmatched. The CDR3 extends over 16 amino acids. CDR3 amino acids: CASSQVLAGGNNEQFF. CDR3 sequence (DNA): TGCGCCAGCAGCCAAGTACTAGCGGGGGGGAACAATGAGCAGTTCTTC.

The chain employs TRBV6-4 and TRBJ2-3; 10 bases align to TRBD1. The CDR3 runs to 15 residues. V shed 6 bases, J shed 0 bases, and the junction held 3 bases outside the gene matches. Germline CDR1 is MRHNA and CDR2 is SNTAGT. CDR3 DNA: TGTGCCAGCAGCCAGGGACAGGGGAGCACAGATACGCAGTATTTT. This codes for CASSQGQGSTDTQYF.

The chain links TRBV14 to TRBJ1-2, with D perhaps TRBD1 (6 bases). The CDR3 has 13 amino acids. Germline-derived CDR1 and CDR2 are SGHDN and FVKESK. Trimming shortened V by 5 bases and J by 2 bases, and 9 bases separated the two germline ends. The CDR3 sequence: CASSVQGNYGYTF. CDR3 sequence (DNA): TGTGCCAGCAGCGTACAGGGAAACTATGGCTACACCTTC.

This sequence joins TRBV28 and TRBJ2-3; the match to TRBD2 covers 10 bases. The CDR3 extends over 16 amino acids. CDR1 and CDR2 from the germline V gene are MDHEN and SYDVKM. The V and J ends lost 6 bases and 3 bases, in that order; junction bases with no gene match: 9. CDR3 protein: CASSRLSGRGTDTQYF. Here the CDR3 DNA reads TGTGCCAGCAGCCGATTGAGCGGGAGGGGGACAGATACGCAGTATTTT.

This chain uses TRBV7-2 with TRBJ2-7; 7 bases fit TRBD1. Germline CDR1 reads SGHTA; CDR2 reads FQGNSA. The CDR3 runs to 11 residues. Germline trimming cut 5 bases from V and 10 bases from J; bases unmatched to any gene: 5. The CDR3 sequence is CASSPGTAQYF. The CDR3 nucleotides are TGTGCCAGCAGCCCCGGGACAGCTCAGTACTTC.

This sequence joins TRBV5-1 and TRBJ1-4, with 7 bases fitting TRBD1. CDR1 SGHRS and CDR2 YFSETQ come from the germline V gene. V shed 9 bases, J shed 4 bases, and the junction held 6 bases outside the gene matches. This CDR3 has 13 amino acids. The CDR3 here is CATSRDSNEKLFF. For the CDR3, the DNA is TGCGCCACCTCCCGGGACAGTAATGAAAAACTGTTTTTT.

This chain joins TRBV2 and TRBJ2-5; 10 positions agree with TRBD1. The germline V gene has CDR1 SNHLY and CDR2 FYNNEI. V lost 8 bases and J lost 5; bases outside the gene matches: 5. The CDR3 runs to 13 residues. CDR3 region: CASAGQGGETQYF. The CDR3 DNA reads TGTGCCAGCGCCGGACAGGGGGGGGAGACCCAGTACTTC. Complete variable domain (other parts from reference TRBV2 and TRBJ2-5): EPEVTQTPSHQVTQMGQEVILRCVPISNHLYFYWYRQILGQKVEFLVSFYNNEISEKSEIFDDQFSVERPDGSNFTLKIRSTKLEDSAMYFCASAGQGGETQYFGPGTRLLVL.

The chain combines TRBV6-5 with TRBJ2-2; D is unresolved. The CDR3 sequence is 12 residues long. CDR1 is MNHEY, CDR2 SVGAGI, per germline. V was pared by 1 base and J by 7 bases, with 4 bases between. The CDR3 sequence is CASSYWSGELFF. CDR3 coding DNA: TGTGCCAGCAGTTACTGGAGCGGGGAGCTGTTTTTT.

The chain is built from TRBV9 and TRBJ1-1; D call uncertain. Looked up from germline, CDR1 is SGDLS and CDR2 is YYNGEE. V was clipped by 0 bases and J by 2 bases, with 8 bases between them. CDR3 length: 14 amino acids. The CDR3 sequence: CASSVGSGNTEAFF. Written as DNA, the CDR3 is TGTGCCAGCAGCGTAGGGTCTGGCAACACTGAAGCTTTCTTT.